This T cell receptor beta chain was observed in a study of T cells in Graves' hyperthyroidism and ophthalmopathy. Regarding the study as a whole: Among clonotypes expanded in thyroid above 0.001, most were also found in blood.

Cells are PBMCs isolated from about 10 ml of fresh blood. Authors of the study amplified TCR beta CDR3 regions from RNA transcripts. First-round RT-PCR of the TCR CDR3 relied on the HTBI primer set. TCRdb reprocessed the multiplex PCR reads via MiXCR and lists one record per CDR3 protein. The profile shows some 300,000 distinct CDR3 sequences, roughly 13% of them singletons. CDR3 length: 15 amino acids. Germline lookup yields CDR1 SGDLS and CDR2 YYNGEE. The V end was cut by 0 bases, the J end by 3 bases, with 10 bases between. Points on this clonotype: Its antigen is still unknown.

The gene calls are TRBV9 and TRBJ2-1, with D possibly being TRBD2 (6 bases). The sequence derives from a woman between 35 and 50 years old with Graves' hyperthyroidism. The sample consisted of blood. The CDR3 nucleotides read TGTGCCAGCAGCGTAGACGGGAGCGGCTACAATGAGCAGTTCTTC. Protein product: CASSVDGSGYNEQFF.